Below, 16 T cell receptor beta chains from the same sample are listed, as sequenced in a study of blood T cell repertoires in COVID-19. Sequenced by immunoSEQ multiplex PCR; TCRdb stores in-frame clones only, minus some. In the table there are just under 250,000 clones, approximately 86% of which are singletons. The sample comprised peripheral blood. These receptor sequences come from a woman aged 25 to 39 who had recovered from COVID-19.

The count of this clone is one. This chain uses TRBV4-3 with TRBJ1-2; no clear D. V was shortened by 0 bases and J by 2 bases, with 7 bases between the two germline ends. This CDR3 is built from 14 residues. Germline V gene lookup returns CDR1 LGHNA and CDR2 YSLEER. DNA for the CDR3: TGCGCCAGCAGCCAAGAAGGGAGAAACTATGGCTACACCTTC. Residues: CASSQEGRNYGYTF.

This clone was picked up one time. The chain is built from TRBV27 and TRBJ2-1; the D gene is possibly TRBD1 (5 bases). Germline V gene lookup returns CDR1 MNHEY and CDR2 SMNVEV (reference sequence). This CDR3 has 14 amino acids. Trimming cost V 2 bases and J 8 bases, with 13 bases left between them. CDR3 coding DNA: TGTGCCAGCAGTTTAAACGTAGGGGTGGATGAGCAGTTCTTC. Encoded protein: CASSLNVGVDEQFF.

This chain joins TRBV7-9 and TRBJ1-2; D is undetermined. The CDR3 totals 15 residues. The V and J ends lost 4 bases and 4 bases respectively, with 16 bases between them. The germline V gene has CDR1 SEHNR and CDR2 FQNEAQ (reference sequence). In nucleotides, the CDR3 is TGTGCCAGCAGCTCGGAGAGTTTCAGCATCTATGGCTACACCTTC. Translated: CASSSESFSIYGYTF.

This rearrangement joins TRBV29-1 to TRBJ1-2; 7 nucleotides align to TRBD1. V dropped 5 bases and J dropped 5; count of bases not matched to a gene: 5. Germline V lookup: CDR1 SQVTM, CDR2 ANQGSEA. CDR3 length: 12 residues. The CDR3 DNA reads TGCAGCGTTCGGGGACAGACATATGGCTACACCTTC. Translated: CSVRGQTYGYTF.

This clone has just one count. The V gene is TRBV9, the J gene TRBJ2-2, with 7 positions matching TRBD1. V lost 0 bases to trimming and J lost 6 bases; unmatched junction nucleotides: 5. CDR3 length: 15 amino acids. The germline gives CDR1 SGDLS, CDR2 YYNGEE. The CDR3 sequence is CASSVVHGTAGELFF. DNA for the CDR3: TGTGCCAGCAGCGTAGTCCATGGGACAGCCGGGGAGCTGTTTTTT.

The DNA for the CDR3 is TGTGCCAGCAGTGAAGGGGGGGACAGCCCCTACGAGCAGTACTTC. Translating gives CASSEGGDSPYEQYF. The chain joins TRBV6-1 to TRBJ2-7; tentatively, D is TRBD1 (7 bases). The CDR3 has 15 residues. V was clipped by 1 base and J by 2 bases, with 12 bases between them. Germline V lookup: CDR1 MNHNS, CDR2 SASEGT.

The chain has TRBV7-2 and TRBJ2-3; 8 bases fit TRBD2. The CDR3 loop spans 15 amino acids. The junction had 5 bases not matched to a gene; V was cut back by 5 bases and J by 1 base. The germline V gene encodes CDR1 SGHTA and CDR2 FQGNSA. The DNA for the CDR3 is TGTGCCAGCAGCCGCGGAGCGGGGGGCACAGATACGCAGTATTTT. Residues: CASSRGAGGTDTQYF.

This chain links TRBV2 with TRBJ2-3; TRBD2 matches at 7 bases. This CDR3 has 13 amino acids. J gave up 8 bases and V 3 bases, and 5 bases lay outside the gene matches. Germline CDR1 reads SNHLY; CDR2 reads FYNNEI. CDR3 bases: TGTGCCAGCAGTGATCTGGGGGAGGGTACGCAGTATTTT. This codes for CASSDLGEGTQYF.

The rearrangement joins TRBV15 to TRBJ1-5; 9 bases map to TRBD1. The V segment lost 5 bases and the J segment 4 bases; nucleotides outside the gene matches: 6. In germline, CDR1 is LNHNV, CDR2 YYDKDF (reference sequence). The CDR3 has 15 amino acids. This CDR3 is CATSQDRGHNQPQHF. The CDR3 DNA reads as TGTGCCACCAGCCAGGACAGGGGACATAATCAGCCCCAGCATTTT.

This clone was observed once. The chain links TRBV11-1 to TRBJ1-2; D perhaps matches TRBD1 (5 bases). In germline, CDR1 is SGHAT, CDR2 FQDESV (reference sequence). The CDR3 consists of 14 residues. V gave up 5 bases and J gave up 6 bases, with 16 bases separating them. The CDR3 reads CASSTSLGPHGYTF. In DNA form, the CDR3 reads TGTGCCAGCAGCACCTCGCTGGGGCCCCATGGCTACACCTTC.

V usage is TRBV5-1 and J usage is TRBJ2-7, with a weak D call TRBD1 (5 bases). Germline CDR1 reads SGHRS; CDR2 reads YFSETQ. V was trimmed by 1 base and J by 0 bases, leaving 8 bases between them. The CDR3 contains 14 residues. The CDR3 region is CASSLYDSSYEQYF. CDR3 in DNA: TGCGCCAGCAGCTTGTACGACAGCTCCTACGAGCAGTACTTC.

The V call is TRBV7-7, the J call TRBJ2-3; D is perhaps TRBD2 (5 bases). V lost 4 bases and J 1 base, leaving 12 bases between the germline ends. The germline V gene has CDR1 SSHAT and CDR2 FNYEAQ (reference sequence). CDR3 length equals 15 residues. CDR3 in DNA: TGTGCCAGCAGCTCCGGACTCGACCGCACAGATACGCAGTATTTT. Translating it yields CASSSGLDRTDTQYF. The full variable domain, its missing parts supplied by reference TRBV7-7 and TRBJ2-3, is GAGVSQSPRYKVTKRGQDVTLRCDPISSHATLYWYQQALGQGPEFLTYFNYEAQPDKSGLPSDRFSAERPEGSISTLTIQRTEQRDSAMYRCASSSGLDRTDTQYFGPGTRLTVL.

V and J are TRBV7-9 and TRBJ1-2, with D possibly TRBD1 on 6 matching bases. Trimming left V 3 bases short and J 8 bases short, with 13 bases between. Germline-derived CDR1 and CDR2 are SEHNR and FQNEAQ (reference sequence). CDR3 length: 13 residues. The CDR3 DNA reads TGTGCCAGCAGCTTGGCCAGGGGAAGCGGCTACACCTTC. This translates into CASSLARGSGYTF.

This clone was recorded once. The chain has TRBV7-3 and TRBJ2-1, with D tentatively TRBD1 (6 bases). V was shortened by 5 bases and J by 7 bases, with 21 bases between the two germline ends. Germline assignment: CDR1 SGHTA and CDR2 FQGTGA. This CDR3 spans 16 amino acids. CDR3 sequence: CASSLASGTNINEQFF. The CDR3 DNA sequence: TGTGCCAGCAGCCTGGCCTCCGGGACAAACATTAATGAGCAGTTCTTC.

The V call is TRBV29-1, the J call TRBJ2-2, with 10 positions matching TRBD2. Germline V CDR1 and CDR2: SQVTM, ANQGSEA. The CDR3 runs to 15 residues. V shed 4 bases and J 6 bases; nucleotides not matched to a gene: 8. The CDR3 spells CSVGETSGWAGELFF. DNA for the CDR3: TGCAGCGTTGGAGAGACTAGCGGGTGGGCCGGGGAGCTGTTTTTT.

The chain has TRBV7-9 and TRBJ1-5, with 10 bases aligning to TRBD1. The germline V gene encodes CDR1 SEHNR and CDR2 FQNEAQ (reference sequence). The V segment lost 3 bases and the J segment 2 bases; nucleotides outside the gene matches: 7. The CDR3 covers 17 residues. CDR3: CASSFGTGVKGNQPQHF. CDR3 in DNA: TGTGCCAGCAGCTTCGGGACAGGGGTGAAGGGCAATCAGCCCCAGCATTTT.